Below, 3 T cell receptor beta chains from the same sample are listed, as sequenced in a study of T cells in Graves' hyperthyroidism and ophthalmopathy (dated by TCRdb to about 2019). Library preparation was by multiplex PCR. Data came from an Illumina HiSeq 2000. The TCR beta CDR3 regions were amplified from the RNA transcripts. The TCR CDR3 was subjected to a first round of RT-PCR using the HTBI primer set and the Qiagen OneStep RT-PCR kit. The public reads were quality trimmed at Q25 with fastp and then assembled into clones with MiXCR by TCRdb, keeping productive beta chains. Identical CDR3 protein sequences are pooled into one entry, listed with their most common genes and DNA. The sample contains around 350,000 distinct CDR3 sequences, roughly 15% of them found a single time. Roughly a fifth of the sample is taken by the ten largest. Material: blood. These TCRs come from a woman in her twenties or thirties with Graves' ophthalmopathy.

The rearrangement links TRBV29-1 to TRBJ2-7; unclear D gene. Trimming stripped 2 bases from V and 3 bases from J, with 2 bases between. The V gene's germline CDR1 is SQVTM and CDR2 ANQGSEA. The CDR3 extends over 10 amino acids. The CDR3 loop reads CSVEHYEQYF. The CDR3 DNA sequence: TGCAGCGTTGAACACTACGAGCAGTACTTC.

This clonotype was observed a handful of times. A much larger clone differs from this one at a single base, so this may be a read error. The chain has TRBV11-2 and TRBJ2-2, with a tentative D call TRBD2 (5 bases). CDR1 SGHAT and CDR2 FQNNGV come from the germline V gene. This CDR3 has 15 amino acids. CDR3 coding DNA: TGTGCCAGCAGCTTAGTAGCTGGGTGGGCCGGGGAGCTGCTTTTT. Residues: CASSLVAGWAGELLF. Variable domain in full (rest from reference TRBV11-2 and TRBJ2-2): EAGVAQSPRYKIIEKRQSVAFWCNPISGHATLYWYQQILGQGPKLLIQFQNNGVVDDSQLPKDRFSAERLKGVDSTLKIQPAKLEDSAVYLCASSLVAGWAGELLFGEGSRLTVL.

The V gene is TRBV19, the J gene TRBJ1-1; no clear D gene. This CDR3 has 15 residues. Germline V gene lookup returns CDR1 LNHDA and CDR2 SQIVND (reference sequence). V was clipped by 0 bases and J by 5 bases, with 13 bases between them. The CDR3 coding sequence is TGTGCCAGTAGTATAGAAATGACGAGAGCAACTGAAGCTTTCTTT. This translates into CASSIEMTRATEAFF.